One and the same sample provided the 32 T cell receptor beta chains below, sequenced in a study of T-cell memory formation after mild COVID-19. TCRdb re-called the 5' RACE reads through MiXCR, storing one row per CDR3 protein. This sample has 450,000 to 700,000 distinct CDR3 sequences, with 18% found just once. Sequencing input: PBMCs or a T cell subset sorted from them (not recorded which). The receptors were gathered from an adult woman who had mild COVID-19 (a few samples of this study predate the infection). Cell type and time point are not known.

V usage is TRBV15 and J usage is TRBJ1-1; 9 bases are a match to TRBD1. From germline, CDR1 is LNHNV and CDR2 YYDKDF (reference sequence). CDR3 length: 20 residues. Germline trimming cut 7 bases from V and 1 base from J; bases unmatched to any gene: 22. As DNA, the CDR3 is TGTGCCACCACCCGGGCCGGGACAGGGTTGCTTCGATTCTGGAACACTGAAGCTTTCTTT. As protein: CATTRAGTGLLRFWNTEAFF.

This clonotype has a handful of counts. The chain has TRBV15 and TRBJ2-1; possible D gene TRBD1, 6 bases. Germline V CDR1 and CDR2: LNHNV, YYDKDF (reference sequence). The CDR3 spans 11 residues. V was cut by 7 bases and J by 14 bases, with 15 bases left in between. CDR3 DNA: TGTGCCACCAACCAGGGGCTAGCAAAGTTCTTC. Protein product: CATNQGLAKFF.

CDR3: CASSFLQTGNQPQHF. Here the CDR3 DNA reads TGTGCCAGCAGTTTTTTACAAACGGGCAATCAGCCCCAGCATTTT. V and J are TRBV28 and TRBJ1-5; unclear D gene. Deletions cut 3 bases from V and 2 bases from J, with 11 bases between. The CDR3 spans 15 residues. Germline-derived CDR1 and CDR2 are MDHEN and SYDVKM.

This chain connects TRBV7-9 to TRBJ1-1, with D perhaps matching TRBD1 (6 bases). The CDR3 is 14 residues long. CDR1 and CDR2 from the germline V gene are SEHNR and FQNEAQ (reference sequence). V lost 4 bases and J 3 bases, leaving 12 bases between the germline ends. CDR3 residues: CASSSQQGDTEAFF. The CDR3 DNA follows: TGTGCCAGCAGCTCACAACAGGGAGACACTGAAGCTTTCTTT. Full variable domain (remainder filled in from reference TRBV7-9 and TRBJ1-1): DTGVSQNPRHKITKRGQNVTFRCDPISEHNRLYWYRQTLGQGPEFLTYFQNEAQLEKSRLLSDRFSAERPKGSFSTLEIQRTEQGDSAMYLCASSSQQGDTEAFFGQGTRLTVV.

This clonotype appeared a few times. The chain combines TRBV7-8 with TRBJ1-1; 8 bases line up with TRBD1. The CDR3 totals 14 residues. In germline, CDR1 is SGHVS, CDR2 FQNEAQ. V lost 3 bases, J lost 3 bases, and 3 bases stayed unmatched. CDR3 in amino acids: CASSFLTGDTEAFF. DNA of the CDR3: TGTGCCAGCAGCTTCCTGACAGGGGACACTGAAGCTTTCTTT.

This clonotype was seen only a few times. In nucleotides, the CDR3 is TGTGCCAGCAGGGCTTATGGGGCCAACGTCCTGACTTTC. Encoded protein: CASRAYGANVLTF. The chain joins TRBV27 to TRBJ2-6; no clear D. V gave up 6 bases and J gave up 3 bases, with 6 bases separating them. This CDR3 region has 13 residues. Germline CDR1 MNHEY, CDR2 SMNVEV (reference sequence).

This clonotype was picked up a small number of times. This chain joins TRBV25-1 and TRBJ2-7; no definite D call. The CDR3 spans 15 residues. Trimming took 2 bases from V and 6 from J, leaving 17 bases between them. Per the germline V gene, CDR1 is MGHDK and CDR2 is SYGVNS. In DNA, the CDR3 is TGTGCCAGCAGTGAAAAACATCCCAGCCTTGGCGAGCAGTACTTC. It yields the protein CASSEKHPSLGEQYF.

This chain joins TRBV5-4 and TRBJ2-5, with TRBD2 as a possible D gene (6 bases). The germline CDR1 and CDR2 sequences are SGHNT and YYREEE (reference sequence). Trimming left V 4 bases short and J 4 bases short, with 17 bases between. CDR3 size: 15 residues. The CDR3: CASSPLPGDPETQYF. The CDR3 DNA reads TGTGCCAGCAGCCCGTTGCCGGGAGATCCAGAGACCCAGTACTTC.

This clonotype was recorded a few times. The CDR3 region is CATSDFGRGWYNEQFF. The CDR3 coding sequence is TGTGCCACCAGTGATTTCGGCAGGGGATGGTACAATGAGCAGTTCTTC. The chain carries TRBV24-1 and TRBJ2-1, with D maybe TRBD1 (6 bases). V dropped 1 base and J dropped 4 bases, with 13 bases sitting between them. Germline loops: CDR1 KGHDR, CDR2 SFDVKD. This CDR3 has 16 residues.

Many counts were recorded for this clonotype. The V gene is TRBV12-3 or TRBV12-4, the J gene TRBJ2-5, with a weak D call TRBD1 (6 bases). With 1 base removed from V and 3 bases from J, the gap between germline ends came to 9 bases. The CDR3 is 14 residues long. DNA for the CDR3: TGTGCCAGCAGTTTAGGAGACAGGAAAGAGACCCAGTACTTC. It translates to CASSLGDRKETQYF.

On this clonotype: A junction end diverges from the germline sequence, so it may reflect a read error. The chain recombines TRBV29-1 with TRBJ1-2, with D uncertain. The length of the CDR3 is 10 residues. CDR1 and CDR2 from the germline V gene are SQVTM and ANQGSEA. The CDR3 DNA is TGCAGTGTTGGTGGGTACGGCTACACCTTC. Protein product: CSVGGYGYTF. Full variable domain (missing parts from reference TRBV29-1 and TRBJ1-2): SAVISQKPSRDICQRGTSLTIQCQVDSQVTMMFWYRQQPGQSLTLIATANQGSEATYESGFVIDKFPISRPNLTFSTLTVSNMSPEDSSIYLCSVGGYGYTFGSGTRLTVV.

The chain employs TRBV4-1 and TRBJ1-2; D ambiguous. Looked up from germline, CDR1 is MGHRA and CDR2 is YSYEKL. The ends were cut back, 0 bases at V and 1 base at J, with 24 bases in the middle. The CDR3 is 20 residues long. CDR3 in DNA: TGCGCCAGCAGCCAAGAAGGGAATTTCGAGTTTCGTTGGGTTAACTATGGCTACACCTTC. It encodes CASSQEGNFEFRWVNYGYTF.

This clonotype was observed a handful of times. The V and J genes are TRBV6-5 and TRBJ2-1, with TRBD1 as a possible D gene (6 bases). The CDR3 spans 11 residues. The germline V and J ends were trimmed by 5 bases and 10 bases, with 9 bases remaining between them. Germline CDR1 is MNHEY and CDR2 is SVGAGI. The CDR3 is CASSTGTEQFF. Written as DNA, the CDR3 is TGTGCCAGCAGTACCGGGACAGAGCAGTTCTTC.

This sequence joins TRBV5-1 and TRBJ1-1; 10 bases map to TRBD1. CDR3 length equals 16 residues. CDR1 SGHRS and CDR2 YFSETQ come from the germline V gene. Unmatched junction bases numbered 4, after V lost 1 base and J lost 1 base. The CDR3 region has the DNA TGCGCCAGCAGCTTGTGGGACAGGGGATCGAACACTGAAGCTTTCTTT. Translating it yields CASSLWDRGSNTEAFF.

The CDR3 nucleotides are TGTGCCACCCCGGGAAGGAGGGGGGGAGATACGCAGTATTTT. Residues: CATPGRRGGDTQYF. This chain connects TRBV2 to TRBJ2-3, with D possibly matching TRBD2 (7 bases). The germline V gene encodes CDR1 SNHLY and CDR2 FYNNEI. The CDR3 is made up of 14 amino acids. V dropped 10 bases and J dropped 5 bases, with 19 bases sitting between them.

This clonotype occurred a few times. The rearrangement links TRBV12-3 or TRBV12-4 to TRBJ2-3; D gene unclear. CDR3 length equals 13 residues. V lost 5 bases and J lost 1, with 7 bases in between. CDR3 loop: CASSGPRTDTQYF. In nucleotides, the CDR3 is TGTGCCAGCAGTGGGCCCCGCACAGATACGCAGTATTTT.

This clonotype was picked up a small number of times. The CDR3 protein is CASSAAGGMDTEAFF. The CDR3 nucleotides read TGTGCCAGCAGCGCCGCAGGGGGTATGGACACTGAAGCTTTCTTT. The rearrangement uses TRBV9 and TRBJ1-1, with 7 bases that match TRBD1. CDR3 size: 15 residues. The V and J ends lost 3 bases and 3 bases, in that order; junction bases with no gene match: 8. CDR1 SGDLS and CDR2 YYNGEE come from the germline V gene. Variable domain in full (rest from reference TRBV9 and TRBJ1-1): DSGVTQTPKHLITATGQRVTLRCSPRSGDLSVYWYQQSLDQGLQFLIQYYNGEERAKGNILERFSAQQFPDLHSELNLSSLELGDSALYFCASSAAGGMDTEAFFGQGTRLTVV.

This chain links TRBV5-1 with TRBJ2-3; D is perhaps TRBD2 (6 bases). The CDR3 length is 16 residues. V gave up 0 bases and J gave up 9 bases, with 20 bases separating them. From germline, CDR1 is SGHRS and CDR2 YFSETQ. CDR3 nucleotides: TGCGCCAGCAGCTTGGCCAGGACGTCGCAGGGAGGAACGCAGTATTTT. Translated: CASSLARTSQGGTQYF.

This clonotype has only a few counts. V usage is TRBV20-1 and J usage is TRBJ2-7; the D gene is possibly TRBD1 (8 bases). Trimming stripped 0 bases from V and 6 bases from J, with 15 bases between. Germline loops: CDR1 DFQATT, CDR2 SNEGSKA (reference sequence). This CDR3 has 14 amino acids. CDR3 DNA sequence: TGCAGTGCTAGAGATCCTACAGGGGGGGGCGAGCAGTACTTC. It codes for CSARDPTGGGEQYF.

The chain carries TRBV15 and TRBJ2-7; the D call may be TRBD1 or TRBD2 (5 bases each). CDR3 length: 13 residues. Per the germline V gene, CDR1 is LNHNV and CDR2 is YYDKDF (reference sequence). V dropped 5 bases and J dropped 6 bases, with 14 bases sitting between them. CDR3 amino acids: CATSSGSVGEQYF. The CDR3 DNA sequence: TGTGCCACCAGCTCAGGGAGCGTGGGCGAGCAGTACTTC. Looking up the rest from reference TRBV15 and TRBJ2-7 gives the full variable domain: DAMVIQNPRYQVTQFGKPVTLSCSQTLNHNVMYWYQQKSSQAPKLLFHYYDKDFNNEADTPDNFQSRRPNTSFCFLDIRSPGLGDTAMYLCATSSGSVGEQYFGPGTRLTVT.

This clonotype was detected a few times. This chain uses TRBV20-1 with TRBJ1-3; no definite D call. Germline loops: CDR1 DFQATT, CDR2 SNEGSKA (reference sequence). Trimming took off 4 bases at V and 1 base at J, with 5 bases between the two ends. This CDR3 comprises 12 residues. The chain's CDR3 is CSAMNSGNTIYF. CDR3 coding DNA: TGCAGTGCTATGAATTCTGGAAACACCATATATTTT.

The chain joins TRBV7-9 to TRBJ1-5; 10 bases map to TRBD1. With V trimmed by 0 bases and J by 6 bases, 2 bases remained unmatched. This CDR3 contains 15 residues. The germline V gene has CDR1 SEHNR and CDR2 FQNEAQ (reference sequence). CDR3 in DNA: TGTGCCAGCAGCTTAGCAGGGACAGGGGCTCAGCCCCAGCATTTT. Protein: CASSLAGTGAQPQHF.

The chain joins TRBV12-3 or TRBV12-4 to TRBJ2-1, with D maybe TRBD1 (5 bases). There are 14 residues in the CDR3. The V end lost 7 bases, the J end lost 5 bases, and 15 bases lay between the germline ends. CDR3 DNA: TGTGCCAGCACCTTAAGGGGAACGAACAATGAGCAGTTCTTC. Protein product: CASTLRGTNNEQFF.

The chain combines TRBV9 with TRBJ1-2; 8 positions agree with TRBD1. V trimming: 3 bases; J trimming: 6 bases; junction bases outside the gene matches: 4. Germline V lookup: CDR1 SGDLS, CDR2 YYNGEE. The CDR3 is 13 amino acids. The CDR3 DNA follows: TGTGCCAGCAGCGGACAGGGGACGAATGGCTACACCTTC. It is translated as CASSGQGTNGYTF.

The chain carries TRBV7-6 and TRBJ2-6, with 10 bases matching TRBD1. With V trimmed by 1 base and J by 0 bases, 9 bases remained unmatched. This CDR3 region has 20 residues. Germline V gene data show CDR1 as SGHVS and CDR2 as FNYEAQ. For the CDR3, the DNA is TGTGCCAGCAGCTTAGGGCCCGGGACAGGGGAATCCTCTGGGGCCAACGTCCTGACTTTC. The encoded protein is CASSLGPGTGESSGANVLTF. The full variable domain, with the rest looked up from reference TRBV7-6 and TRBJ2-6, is GAGVSQSPRYKVTKRGQDVALRCDPISGHVSLYWYRQALGQGPEFLTYFNYEAQQDKSGLPNDRFSAERPEGSISTLTIQRTEQRDSAMYRCASSLGPGTGESSGANVLTFGAGSRLTVL.

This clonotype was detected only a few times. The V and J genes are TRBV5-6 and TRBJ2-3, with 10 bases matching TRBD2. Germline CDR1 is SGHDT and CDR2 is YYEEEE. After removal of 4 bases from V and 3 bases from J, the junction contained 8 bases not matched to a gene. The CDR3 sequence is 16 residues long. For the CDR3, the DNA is TGTGCCAGCAGCGTCCAACTAGCGGGGCGTACAGATACGCAGTATTTT. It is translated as CASSVQLAGRTDTQYF.

The CDR3 loop is CASSPRPGGNTEAFF. Written as DNA, the CDR3 is TGTGCCAGCAGCCCTCGACCGGGGGGGAACACTGAAGCTTTCTTT. The chain joins TRBV7-9 to TRBJ1-1; weak D call: TRBD1 (5 bases). Germline V gene lookup returns CDR1 SEHNR and CDR2 FQNEAQ (reference sequence). This CDR3 comprises 15 residues. V was cut by 5 bases and J by 1 base, with 14 bases left in between.

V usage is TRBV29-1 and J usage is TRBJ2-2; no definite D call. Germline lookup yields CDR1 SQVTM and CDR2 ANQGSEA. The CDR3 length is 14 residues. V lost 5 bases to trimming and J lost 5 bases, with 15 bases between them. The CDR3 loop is CSVPDIQGTGELFF. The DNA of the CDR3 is TGCAGCGTTCCTGACATCCAAGGAACCGGGGAGCTGTTTTTT.

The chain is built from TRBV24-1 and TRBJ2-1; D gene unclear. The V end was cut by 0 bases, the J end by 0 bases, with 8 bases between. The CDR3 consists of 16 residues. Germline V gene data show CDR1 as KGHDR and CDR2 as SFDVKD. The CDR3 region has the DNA TGTGCCACCAGTGATTTGAGGGCTAGCTCCTACAATGAGCAGTTCTTC. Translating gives CATSDLRASSYNEQFF.

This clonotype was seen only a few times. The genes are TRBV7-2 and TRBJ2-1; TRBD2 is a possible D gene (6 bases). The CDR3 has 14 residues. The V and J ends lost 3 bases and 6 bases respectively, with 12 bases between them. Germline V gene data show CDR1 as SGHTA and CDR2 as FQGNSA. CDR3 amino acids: CASSFSGLGNEQFF. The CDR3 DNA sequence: TGTGCCAGCAGCTTCTCGGGACTTGGCAATGAGCAGTTCTTC.

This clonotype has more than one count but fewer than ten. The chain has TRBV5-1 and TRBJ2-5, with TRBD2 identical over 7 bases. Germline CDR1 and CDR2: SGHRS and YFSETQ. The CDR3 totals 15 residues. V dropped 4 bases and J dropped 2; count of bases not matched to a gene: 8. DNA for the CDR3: TGCGCCAGCAGCCCGGGGGGTAGCGGACAAGAGACCCAGTACTTC. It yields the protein CASSPGGSGQETQYF. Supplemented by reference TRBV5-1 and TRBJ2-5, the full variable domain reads KAGVTQTPRYLIKTRGQQVTLSCSPISGHRSVSWYQQTPGQGLQFLFEYFSETQRNKGNFPGRFSGRQFSNSRSEMNVSTLELGDSALYLCASSPGGSGQETQYFGPGTRLLVL.

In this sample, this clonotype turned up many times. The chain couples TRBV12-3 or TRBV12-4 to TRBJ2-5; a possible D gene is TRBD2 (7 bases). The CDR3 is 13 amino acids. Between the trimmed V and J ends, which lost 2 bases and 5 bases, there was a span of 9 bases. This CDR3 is CASSLWGGETQYF. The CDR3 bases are TGTGCCAGCAGTTTATGGGGGGGCGAGACCCAGTACTTC.